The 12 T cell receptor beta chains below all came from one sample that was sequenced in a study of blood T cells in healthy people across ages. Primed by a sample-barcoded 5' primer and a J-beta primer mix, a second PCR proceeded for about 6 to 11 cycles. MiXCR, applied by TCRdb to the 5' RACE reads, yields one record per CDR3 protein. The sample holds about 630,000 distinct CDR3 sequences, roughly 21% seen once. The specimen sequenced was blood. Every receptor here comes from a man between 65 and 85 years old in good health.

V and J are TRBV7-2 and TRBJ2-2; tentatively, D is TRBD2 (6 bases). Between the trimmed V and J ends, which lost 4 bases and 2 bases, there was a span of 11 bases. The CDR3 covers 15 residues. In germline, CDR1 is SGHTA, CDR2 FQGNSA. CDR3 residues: CASSSGTFNTGELFF. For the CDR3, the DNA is TGTGCCAGCAGCTCCGGGACTTTTAACACCGGGGAGCTGTTTTTT.

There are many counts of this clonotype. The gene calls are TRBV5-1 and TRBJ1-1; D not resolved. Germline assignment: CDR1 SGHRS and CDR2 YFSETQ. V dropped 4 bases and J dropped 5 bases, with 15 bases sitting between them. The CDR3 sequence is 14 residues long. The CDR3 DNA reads TGCGCCAGCAGCCCATCCTGGGTGTCGACTGAAGCTTTCTTT. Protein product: CASSPSWVSTEAFF.

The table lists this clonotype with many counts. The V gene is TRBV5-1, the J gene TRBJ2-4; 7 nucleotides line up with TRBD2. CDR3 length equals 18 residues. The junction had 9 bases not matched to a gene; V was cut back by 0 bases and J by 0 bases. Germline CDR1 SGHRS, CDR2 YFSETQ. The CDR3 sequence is CASSLAGAGDLAKNIQYF. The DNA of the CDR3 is TGCGCCAGCAGCTTGGCCGGTGCGGGAGATTTAGCCAAAAACATTCAGTACTTC.

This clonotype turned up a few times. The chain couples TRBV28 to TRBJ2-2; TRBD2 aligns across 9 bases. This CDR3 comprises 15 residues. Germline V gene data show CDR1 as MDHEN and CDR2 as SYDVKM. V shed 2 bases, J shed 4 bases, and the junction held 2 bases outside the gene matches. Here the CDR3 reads CASSLAGGPTGELFF. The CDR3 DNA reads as TGTGCCAGCAGTTTAGCGGGAGGGCCCACCGGGGAGCTGTTTTTT.

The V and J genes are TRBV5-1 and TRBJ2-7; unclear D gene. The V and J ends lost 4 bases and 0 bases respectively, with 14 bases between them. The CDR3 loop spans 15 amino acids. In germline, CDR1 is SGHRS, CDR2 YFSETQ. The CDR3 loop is CASSPTEKSSYEQYF. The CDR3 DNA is TGCGCCAGCAGCCCAACGGAGAAGAGCTCCTACGAGCAGTACTTC.

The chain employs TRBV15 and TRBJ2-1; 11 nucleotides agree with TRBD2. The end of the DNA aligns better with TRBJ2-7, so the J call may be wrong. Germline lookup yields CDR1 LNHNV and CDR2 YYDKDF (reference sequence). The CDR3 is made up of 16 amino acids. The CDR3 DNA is TGTGCCACCAGCAGAGATTTGGCTAGCGGGAGGTACGAGCAGTACTTC. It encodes CATSRDLASGRYEQYF.

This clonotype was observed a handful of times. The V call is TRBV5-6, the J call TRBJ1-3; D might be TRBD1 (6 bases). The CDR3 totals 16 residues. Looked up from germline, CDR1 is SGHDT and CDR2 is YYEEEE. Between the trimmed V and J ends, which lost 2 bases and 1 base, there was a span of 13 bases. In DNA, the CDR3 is TGTGCCAGCAGCTTATTAGACAGGACGTCTGGAAACACCATATATTTT. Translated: CASSLLDRTSGNTIYF. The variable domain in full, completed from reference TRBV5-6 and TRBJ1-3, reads DAGVTQSPTHLIKTRGQQVTLRCSPKSGHDTVSWYQQALGQGPQFIFQYYEEEERQRGNFPDRFSGHQFPNYSSELNVNALLLGDSALYLCASSLLDRTSGNTIYFGEGSWLTVV.

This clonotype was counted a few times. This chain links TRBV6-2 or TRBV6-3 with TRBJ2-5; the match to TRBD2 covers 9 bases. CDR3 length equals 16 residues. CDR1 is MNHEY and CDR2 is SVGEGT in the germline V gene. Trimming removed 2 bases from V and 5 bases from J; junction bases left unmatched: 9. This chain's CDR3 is CASSYPGLALGETQYF. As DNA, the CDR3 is TGTGCCAGCAGTTACCCCGGACTAGCGTTGGGTGAGACCCAGTACTTC.

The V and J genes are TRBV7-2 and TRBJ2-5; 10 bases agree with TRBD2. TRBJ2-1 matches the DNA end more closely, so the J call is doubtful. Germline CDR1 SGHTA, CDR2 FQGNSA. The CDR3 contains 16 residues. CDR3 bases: TGTGCCAGCAGCTCGAGAGCGGGGGGGCCTTCCAATGAGCAGTTCTTC. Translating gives CASSSRAGGPSNEQFF.

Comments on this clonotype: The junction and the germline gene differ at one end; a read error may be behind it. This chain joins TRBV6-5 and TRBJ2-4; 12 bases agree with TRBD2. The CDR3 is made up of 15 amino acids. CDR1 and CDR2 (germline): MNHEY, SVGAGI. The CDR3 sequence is CACSRLAGVKNIQYF. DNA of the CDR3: TGTGCCTGCAGCCGACTAGCGGGAGTCAAAAACATTCAGTACTTC.

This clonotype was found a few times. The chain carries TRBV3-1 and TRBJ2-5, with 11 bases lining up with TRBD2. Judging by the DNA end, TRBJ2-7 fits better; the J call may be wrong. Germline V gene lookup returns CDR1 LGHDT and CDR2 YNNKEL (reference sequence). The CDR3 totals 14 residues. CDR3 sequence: CASSFSGTSGEQYF. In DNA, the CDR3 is TGTGCCAGCAGCTTCAGTGGGACTAGCGGCGAGCAGTACTTC.

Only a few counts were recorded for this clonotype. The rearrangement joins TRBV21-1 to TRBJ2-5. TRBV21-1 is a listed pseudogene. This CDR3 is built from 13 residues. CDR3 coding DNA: TGTGCCAGCAGCAAAGCGCTACGGGAGACCCAGTACTTC. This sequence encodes CASSKALRETQYF.